This is a list of T cell receptor beta chains from one sample in a study of response to subunit inactivated influenza vaccine. TCRdb independently ran MiXCR on the RT-PCR reads; one entry per CDR3 protein. The sample yields about 180,000 distinct CDR3 sequences, approximately 12% seen once. Material: CD8+ T cells sorted from PBMCs, obtained about 24 months after vaccination. Receptor source: a man aged 50 to 69 who received an inactivated influenza vaccine. Both conserved end residues are trimmed from each CDR3. Each record gives: D gene, J gene, V gene, CDR3 protein. A D gene is named only where the DNA matches it firmly.

d_call: TRBD1; j_call: TRBJ2-2; v_call: TRBV4-3; cdr3_aa: ASSPRTGWERDTGELF
d_call: .; j_call: TRBJ2-5; v_call: TRBV3-1; cdr3_aa: ASSQLGPQETQY
d_call: TRBD1; j_call: TRBJ1-4; v_call: TRBV7-9; cdr3_aa: ASSWTGMEKLF
d_call: TRBD2; j_call: TRBJ2-7; v_call: TRBV7-2; cdr3_aa: ASSWTSGGQYEQY
d_call: .; j_call: TRBJ2-1; v_call: TRBV7-9; cdr3_aa: ASSLSLGRGEQF
d_call: .; j_call: TRBJ2-7; v_call: TRBV28; cdr3_aa: TSSLSTPYEQY
d_call: .; j_call: TRBJ2-7; v_call: TRBV6-1; cdr3_aa: ASSEAGVGYEQY
d_call: .; j_call: TRBJ2-7; v_call: TRBV28; cdr3_aa: ASSLADSSYEQY
d_call: .; j_call: TRBJ2-3; v_call: TRBV28; cdr3_aa: ASSLEKWGTDTQY
d_call: .; j_call: TRBJ2-1; v_call: TRBV3-1; cdr3_aa: ASTPAVAAGHNEQF
d_call: .; j_call: TRBJ1-1; v_call: TRBV20-1; cdr3_aa: SASSWSGWTEAF
d_call: TRBD2; j_call: TRBJ2-1; v_call: TRBV12-3/TRBV12-4; cdr3_aa: ASSLGLAGVGYNEQF
d_call: .; j_call: TRBJ2-1; v_call: TRBV20-1; cdr3_aa: SAFDGTLMGEQF
d_call: TRBD1; j_call: TRBJ2-5; v_call: TRBV28; cdr3_aa: ASGPGWTGGAETQY
d_call: .; j_call: TRBJ2-7; v_call: TRBV6-5; cdr3_aa: ASSFGGAINEQY
d_call: .; j_call: TRBJ1-2; v_call: TRBV5-6; cdr3_aa: AMGSGINYGYT
d_call: .; j_call: TRBJ2-3; v_call: TRBV7-8; cdr3_aa: ASSLFLTDTQY
d_call: TRBD1; j_call: TRBJ2-1; v_call: TRBV11-2; cdr3_aa: ASSLLMGGQGADEQF
d_call: .; j_call: TRBJ1-5; v_call: TRBV15; cdr3_aa: ATSAGRGQNQPQH
d_call: .; j_call: TRBJ1-5; v_call: TRBV7-8; cdr3_aa: ASSLAASNSNQPQH
d_call: TRBD1; j_call: TRBJ1-2; v_call: TRBV27; cdr3_aa: ASSTLGQGGYINGYT
d_call: .; j_call: TRBJ2-1; v_call: TRBV9; cdr3_aa: ASSGPTQGPADNEQF
d_call: .; j_call: TRBJ2-3; v_call: TRBV6-5; cdr3_aa: ASSWREWDTQY
d_call: .; j_call: TRBJ1-1; v_call: TRBV19; cdr3_aa: ATSRVSQGRFMTEAF
d_call: .; j_call: TRBJ2-1; v_call: TRBV20-1; cdr3_aa: SAFEIADRSYNEQF
d_call: .; j_call: TRBJ2-1; v_call: TRBV4-3; cdr3_aa: ASSQDLATRSYNEQF
d_call: .; j_call: TRBJ2-1; v_call: TRBV12-3/TRBV12-4; cdr3_aa: ASSLGGREQF
d_call: .; j_call: TRBJ2-7; v_call: TRBV14; cdr3_aa: ASSQDWGHSYEQY
d_call: .; j_call: TRBJ2-7; v_call: TRBV4-1; cdr3_aa: ASSQSLIYEQY
d_call: .; j_call: TRBJ1-1; v_call: TRBV5-4; cdr3_aa: ASSLASGADTEAF
d_call: .; j_call: TRBJ1-2; v_call: TRBV5-1; cdr3_aa: ASSLANGYT
d_call: TRBD2; j_call: TRBJ2-1; v_call: TRBV5-6; cdr3_aa: ASSVTGTSDEQF
d_call: TRBD2; j_call: TRBJ2-7; v_call: TRBV10-3; cdr3_aa: AISRLAGDYEQY
d_call: .; j_call: TRBJ2-7; v_call: TRBV12-3/TRBV12-4; cdr3_aa: ASSLVVVYRSSYEQY
d_call: TRBD1; j_call: TRBJ2-1; v_call: TRBV28; cdr3_aa: ASSFRGRGLYNEQF
d_call: TRBD2; j_call: TRBJ2-3; v_call: TRBV4-2; cdr3_aa: ASSPLAGGTQDTQY
d_call: TRBD2; j_call: TRBJ2-7; v_call: TRBV27; cdr3_aa: ASSPLTSAVYEQY
d_call: .; j_call: TRBJ2-5; v_call: TRBV27; cdr3_aa: ASGSAGQETQY
d_call: .; j_call: TRBJ1-3; v_call: TRBV28; cdr3_aa: ASSNPGWPGNTIY
d_call: TRBD1; j_call: TRBJ2-1; v_call: TRBV3-1; cdr3_aa: ASSQDDRGLYNEQF
d_call: .; j_call: TRBJ1-1; v_call: TRBV4-1; cdr3_aa: ASSQVAGRNTEAF
d_call: TRBD2; j_call: TRBJ2-1; v_call: TRBV11-2; cdr3_aa: ASSLDLTGGSINEQF